Each of the 27 T cell receptor beta chains below was sequenced from the same sample in a study of T cells in Graves' hyperthyroidism and ophthalmopathy. Amplification yielded TCR beta CDR3 regions, with RNA transcripts as the source. The HTBI primer set drove a first-round RT-PCR of the TCR CDR3. TCRdb re-called the multiplex PCR reads with MiXCR, one entry per CDR3 protein. The repertoire holds approximately 600,000 distinct CDR3 sequences, with roughly 13% as singletons. Sequencing used blood. The receptors stem from a woman aged 30 to 39 with Graves' hyperthyroidism that later progressed to Graves' ophthalmopathy.

The V and J genes are TRBV2 and TRBJ2-1, with 9 bases identical to TRBD2. Germline loops: CDR1 SNHLY, CDR2 FYNNEI. The CDR3 consists of 14 residues. With 6 bases clipped from V and 8 bases from J, the junction kept 8 bases outside the gene matches. CDR3: CASRRAGGRDEQFF. Here the CDR3 DNA reads TGTGCCAGCAGGCGGGCGGGAGGGCGCGATGAGCAGTTCTTC.

This clonotype was observed many times. The V gene is TRBV12-3 or TRBV12-4, the J gene TRBJ2-7; a weak D match, TRBD1 (6 bases). The CDR3 loop spans 13 amino acids. V lost 3 bases, J lost 5 bases, and 11 bases lay in between. CDR3 nucleotide sequence: TGTGCCAGCAGTTTGCTCAGGGGCCACGAGCAGTACTTC. This codes for CASSLLRGHEQYF.

This clonotype was detected many times. The V gene is TRBV11-2, the J gene TRBJ2-7; 11 bases are a match to TRBD2. Per the germline V gene, CDR1 is SGHAT and CDR2 is FQNNGV. V lost 5 bases, J lost 1 base, and 7 bases stayed unmatched. The CDR3 totals 16 residues. CDR3 region: CASSASLAGGSYEQYF. Written as DNA, the CDR3 is TGTGCCAGCAGCGCCAGTCTAGCGGGAGGTTCCTACGAGCAGTACTTC.

The chain combines TRBV27 with TRBJ2-2, with D possibly matching TRBD2 (7 bases). This CDR3 has 18 amino acids. V dropped 6 bases and J dropped 0 bases, with 20 bases sitting between them. From germline, CDR1 is MNHEY and CDR2 SMNVEV (reference sequence). The CDR3 loop reads CASSVRGGTFANTGELFF. The CDR3 nucleotides read TGTGCCAGCAGCGTAAGGGGGGGGACGTTCGCGAACACCGGGGAGCTGTTTTTT.

The V and J genes are TRBV5-6 and TRBJ2-1; D may be TRBD1 or TRBD2 (5 bases each). The germline V gene has CDR1 SGHDT and CDR2 YYEEEE. Trimming took off 0 bases at V and 0 bases at J, with 16 bases between the two ends. This CDR3 has 18 amino acids. CDR3: CASSLDRRGRSSYNEQFF. The CDR3 DNA sequence: TGTGCCAGCAGCTTGGATCGACGGGGACGAAGCTCCTACAATGAGCAGTTCTTC.

This clonotype has at least ten counts. The rearrangement links TRBV19 to TRBJ1-5, with 8 bases matching TRBD1. The germline gives CDR1 LNHDA, CDR2 SQIVND (reference sequence). The CDR3 covers 15 residues. Trimming at V came to 7 bases and at J to 5 bases, leaving 10 bases not matched to a gene. DNA for the CDR3: TGTGCCAGTACCTCCCGGACAGGGCTCTATCAGCCCCAGCATTTT. Its protein is CASTSRTGLYQPQHF.

This rearrangement joins TRBV6-5 to TRBJ2-3; 8 nucleotides match TRBD1. Trimming cost V 2 bases and J 4 bases; bases outside gene matches: 5. Germline lookup yields CDR1 MNHEY and CDR2 SVGAGI. The CDR3 covers 15 residues. CDR3 sequence (DNA): TGTGCCAGCAGTTACCCGGACAGGGACGCAGATACGCAGTATTTT. This codes for CASSYPDRDADTQYF.

CDR3 sequence: CASSEGGQSTEAFF. In DNA, the CDR3 is TGCGCCAGCAGTGAAGGGGGGCAGTCCACTGAAGCTTTCTTT. The chain carries TRBV10-1 and TRBJ1-1, with a tentative D call TRBD1 (6 bases). CDR3 length: 14 residues. Germline CDR1 is WNHNN and CDR2 is SYGVQD (reference sequence). Trimming took off 3 bases at V and 4 bases at J, with 12 bases between the two ends.

This clonotype was recorded at least ten times. The V and J genes are TRBV5-1 and TRBJ2-2; weak D call: TRBD2 (5 bases). CDR1 is SGHRS and CDR2 is YFSETQ in the germline V gene. Trimming cost V 1 base and J 3 bases, with 13 bases left between them. The CDR3 has 16 residues. The CDR3 DNA is TGCGCCAGCAGCTTGTACGGGGAAGGTGACACCGGGGAGCTGTTTTTT. Its protein product is CASSLYGEGDTGELFF.

This clonotype has a count of ten or more. CDR3 sequence reads: CASSPGQGKGDEQYF. Written as DNA, the CDR3 is TGTGCCAGCAGCCCTGGACAGGGGAAAGGGGACGAGCAGTACTTC. The chain couples TRBV14 to TRBJ2-7; 9 bases match TRBD1. CDR3 length equals 15 residues. Germline lookup yields CDR1 SGHDN and CDR2 FVKESK. Trimming cost V 4 bases and J 5 bases; bases outside gene matches: 9.

V gene TRBV6-6 combines with J gene TRBJ2-7; D is uncertain. V lost 2 bases and J lost 2, with 7 bases in between. The V gene's germline CDR1 is MNHNY and CDR2 SVGAGI (reference sequence). The CDR3 consists of 13 residues. The CDR3 DNA is TGTGCCAGCAGTTACCTGGCCCCCTACGAGCAGTACTTC. Protein product: CASSYLAPYEQYF.

This clonotype has a count of ten or more. This chain uses TRBV7-9 with TRBJ2-5, with 7 bases fitting TRBD1. CDR3 size: 15 residues. Looked up from germline, CDR1 is SEHNR and CDR2 is FQNEAQ (reference sequence). V lost 5 bases, J lost 2 bases, and 8 bases stayed unmatched. In nucleotides, the CDR3 is TGTGCCAGCAGCCGGTCTAAGGGACAGCAAGAGACCCAGTACTTC. It is translated as CASSRSKGQQETQYF.

This clonotype was counted a few times. V and J are TRBV9 and TRBJ1-2; D uncertain. The CDR3 has 15 residues. The ends were cut back, 0 bases at V and 8 bases at J, with 17 bases in the middle. Germline V gives CDR1 SGDLS, CDR2 YYNGEE. This CDR3 reads CASSVALVLPQGYTF. CDR3 bases: TGTGCCAGCAGCGTAGCTCTCGTCCTGCCTCAGGGCTACACCTTC.

This clonotype was recorded at least ten times. The chain couples TRBV12-3 or TRBV12-4 to TRBJ2-6; D unclear. V lost 1 base and J lost 0, with 7 bases in between. This CDR3 region has 16 residues. The CDR3 protein is CASSLGPRSGANVLTF. The CDR3 nucleotides are TGTGCCAGCAGTTTAGGACCGCGCTCTGGGGCCAACGTCCTGACTTTC.

This clonotype was observed many times. The rearrangement joins TRBV30 to TRBJ1-1, with D unresolved. The CDR3 contains 11 residues. The germline V gene has CDR1 GTSNPN and CDR2 SVGIG (reference sequence). Trimming took 2 bases from V and 2 from J, leaving 3 bases between them. The CDR3: CAWSINTEAFF. CDR3 bases: TGTGCCTGGAGTATAAACACTGAAGCTTTCTTT.

The sample holds many counts of this clonotype. The rearrangement uses TRBV27 and TRBJ1-1, with a weak D call TRBD1 (5 bases). Looked up from germline, CDR1 is MNHEY and CDR2 is SMNVEV (reference sequence). Deletions cut 4 bases from V and 5 bases from J, with 20 bases between. This CDR3 contains 16 residues. DNA for the CDR3: TGTGCCAGCAGTTCTATTAGGGAGAGGGGAGGAACTGAAGCTTTCTTT. This encodes CASSSIRERGGTEAFF.

There are many counts of this clonotype. The chain uses TRBV6-5 and TRBJ1-1; 8 nucleotides agree with TRBD1. Germline V gene sequence: CDR1 MNHEY, CDR2 SVGAGI. CDR3 length equals 15 residues. The J segment lost 4 bases and the V segment lost 0 bases, leaving 4 bases of the junction unmatched. The CDR3 bases are TGTGCCAGCAGTTACTCGCGACAGGGGAGCACTGAAGCTTTCTTT. Protein product: CASSYSRQGSTEAFF.

In this sample, this clonotype turned up many times. The chain couples TRBV7-9 to TRBJ1-1; D gene ambiguous. The CDR3 totals 15 residues. The germline V gene has CDR1 SEHNR and CDR2 FQNEAQ (reference sequence). With 4 bases removed from V and 1 base from J, the gap between germline ends came to 13 bases. The CDR3 spells CASSYPGDPNTEAFF. The CDR3 DNA reads TGTGCCAGCAGCTACCCAGGAGACCCGAACACTGAAGCTTTCTTT.

This clonotype has a count of ten or more. V gene TRBV13 combines with J gene TRBJ2-2; the D gene is possibly TRBD2 (5 bases). The CDR3 sequence is 16 residues long. Germline V gene lookup returns CDR1 PRHDT and CDR2 FYEKMQ (reference sequence). V lost 5 bases, J lost 0 bases, and 13 bases lay in between. The CDR3 region is CASSPRGPTNTGELFF. Here the CDR3 DNA reads TGTGCCAGCAGCCCGCGCGGGCCGACGAACACCGGGGAGCTGTTTTTT.

This clonotype was recorded a few times. J is TRBJ2-7 and V is TRBV6-1; no firm D call. Per the germline V gene, CDR1 is MNHNS and CDR2 is SASEGT. CDR3 length: 16 residues. The V gene lost 5 bases and the J gene lost 0 bases, with 17 bases spanning the gap. CDR3 loop: CASSFGLGVSSYEQYF. Written as DNA, the CDR3 is TGTGCCAGCAGTTTCGGGCTAGGAGTCAGCTCCTACGAGCAGTACTTC.

In its sample, this clonotype was seen many times. The rearrangement uses TRBV7-2 and TRBJ2-3; the D is unclear. Deletions cut 1 base from V and 2 bases from J, with 10 bases between. CDR1 is SGHTA, CDR2 FQGNSA, per germline. The CDR3 runs to 15 residues. CDR3 nucleotide sequence: TGTGCCAGCAGCTTAGGGTCGACCACCACAGATACGCAGTATTTT. It codes for CASSLGSTTTDTQYF.

Regarding this clonotype: This sequence may be a read error, since a much larger clone differs from it by one base. The J gene is TRBJ2-2, the V gene TRBV24-1; tentative D call: TRBD2 (5 bases). CDR1 and CDR2 (germline): KGHDR, SFDVKD. The CDR3 runs to 14 residues. The DNA for the CDR3 is TGTGCCACCAGTGCTCCTACCTCCACCGGGGAGCCGTTTTTT. Amino acids: CATSAPTSTGEPFF.

This chain uses TRBV28 with TRBJ1-5; 7 positions match TRBD1. With V trimmed by 10 bases and J by 4 bases, 13 bases remained unmatched. The germline gives CDR1 MDHEN, CDR2 SYDVKM. The CDR3 is made up of 15 amino acids. CDR3 sequence: CAIRTGIKGNQPQHF. For the CDR3, the DNA is TGTGCCATCCGGACAGGAATTAAAGGTAATCAGCCCCAGCATTTT.

Ten or more counts support this clonotype. The chain is built from TRBV19 and TRBJ2-2, with 7 bases lining up with TRBD2. The CDR3 is made up of 14 amino acids. The V and J ends lost 10 bases and 4 bases, in that order; junction bases with no gene match: 9. Germline V gives CDR1 LNHDA, CDR2 SQIVND (reference sequence). The CDR3 DNA follows: TGTGCCATAATATCCCCTAGCGGCACCGGGGAGCTGTTTTTT. Protein: CAIISPSGTGELFF. Drawing the rest from reference TRBV19 and TRBJ2-2, the complete variable domain is DGGITQSPKYLFRKEGQNVTLSCEQNLNHDAMYWYRQDPGQGLRLIYYSQIVNDFQKGDIAEGYSVSREKKESFPLTVTSAQKNPTAFYLCAIISPSGTGELFFGEGSRLTVL.

The rearrangement links TRBV11-2 to TRBJ2-7, with a possible D match to TRBD2 (6 bases). V was trimmed by 5 bases and J by 3 bases, leaving 14 bases between them. Germline CDR1 and CDR2: SGHAT and FQNNGV. The CDR3 runs to 14 residues. The CDR3 spells CASSVTGTLYEQYF. The CDR3 DNA is TGTGCCAGCAGCGTAACCGGGACTCTCTACGAGCAGTACTTC.

This clonotype was seen once. The V gene is TRBV19, the J gene TRBJ1-5; TRBD1 matches at 9 bases. V was pared by 5 bases and J by 0 bases, with 8 bases of the junction left unmatched. CDR1 and CDR2 (germline): LNHDA, SQIVND (reference sequence). The CDR3 is made up of 17 amino acids. The CDR3: CASSGQGMGYSNQPQHF. CDR3 DNA: TGTGCCAGTAGTGGACAGGGGATGGGGTATAGCAATCAGCCCCAGCATTTT.

A few counts support this clonotype. The chain is built from TRBV27 and TRBJ2-7, with 11 nucleotides matching TRBD1. CDR1 is MNHEY, CDR2 SMNVEV, per germline (reference sequence). The CDR3 length is 16 residues. V gave up 5 bases and J gave up 4 bases; unmatched junction bases: 10. The CDR3 DNA is TGTGCCAGCAGTCCCGGGACAGGGGGATTCATTTACGAGCAGTACTTC. It is translated as CASSPGTGGFIYEQYF.